A single sample is the source of the 2 T cell receptor beta chains below, sequenced in a study of response to subunit inactivated influenza vaccine. TCRdb ran MiXCR on the RT-PCR reads and lists one entry per CDR3 protein. The sample includes about 780,000 distinct CDR3 sequences, 15% to 20% of them seen just once. The source material was PBMCs from blood, sampled 5 days after vaccination. The receptor set was obtained from a man aged 50 or older who received an inactivated influenza vaccine.

The rearrangement joins TRBV5-5 to TRBJ2-3; D is perhaps TRBD1 (5 bases). The CDR3 length is 14 residues. CDR1 is SGHKS, CDR2 YYEKEE, per germline (reference sequence). Trimming left V 5 bases short and J 3 bases short, with 13 bases between. DNA for the CDR3: TGTGCCAGCAGAACAGGCGTTAGTACAGATACGCAGTATTTT. This translates into CASRTGVSTDTQYF.

This clonotype was seen only a few times. V usage is TRBV7-9 and J usage is TRBJ1-2; a weak D match, TRBD1 (5 bases). Germline lookup yields CDR1 SEHNR and CDR2 FQNEAQ (reference sequence). This CDR3 region has 16 residues. V gave up 6 bases and J gave up 5 bases, with 22 bases separating them. Here the CDR3 reads CASSPGGHGEGYGYTF. The CDR3 DNA is TGTGCCAGCAGTCCGGGCGGTCATGGGGAGGGGTATGGCTACACCTTC.